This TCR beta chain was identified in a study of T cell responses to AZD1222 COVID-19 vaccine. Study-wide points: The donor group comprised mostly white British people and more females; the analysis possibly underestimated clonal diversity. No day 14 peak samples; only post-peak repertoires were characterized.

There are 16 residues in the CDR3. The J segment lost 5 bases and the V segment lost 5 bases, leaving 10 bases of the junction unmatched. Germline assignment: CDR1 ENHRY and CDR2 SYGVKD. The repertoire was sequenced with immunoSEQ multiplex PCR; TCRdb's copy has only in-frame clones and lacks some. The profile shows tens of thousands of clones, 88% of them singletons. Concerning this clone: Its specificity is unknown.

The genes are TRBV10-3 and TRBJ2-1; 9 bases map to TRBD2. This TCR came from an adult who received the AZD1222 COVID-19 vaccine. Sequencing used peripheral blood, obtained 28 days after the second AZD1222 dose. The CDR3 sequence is CAISWSLSGGDNEQFF. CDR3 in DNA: TGTGCCATCAGTTGGTCCCTTAGCGGGGGAGACAATGAGCAGTTCTTC.